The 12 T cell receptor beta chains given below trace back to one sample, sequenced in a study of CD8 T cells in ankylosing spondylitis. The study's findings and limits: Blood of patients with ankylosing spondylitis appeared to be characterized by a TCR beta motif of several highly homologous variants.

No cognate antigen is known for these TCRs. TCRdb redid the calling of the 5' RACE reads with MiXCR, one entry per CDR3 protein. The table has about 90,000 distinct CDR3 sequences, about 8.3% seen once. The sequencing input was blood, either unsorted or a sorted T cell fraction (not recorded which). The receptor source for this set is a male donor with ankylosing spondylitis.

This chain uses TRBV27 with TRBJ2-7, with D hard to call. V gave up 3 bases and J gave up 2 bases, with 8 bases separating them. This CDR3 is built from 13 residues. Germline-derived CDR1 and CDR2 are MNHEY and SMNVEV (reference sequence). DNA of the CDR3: TGTGCCAGCAGTTTCGGCCTGACCTACGAGCAGTACTTC. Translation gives CASSFGLTYEQYF.

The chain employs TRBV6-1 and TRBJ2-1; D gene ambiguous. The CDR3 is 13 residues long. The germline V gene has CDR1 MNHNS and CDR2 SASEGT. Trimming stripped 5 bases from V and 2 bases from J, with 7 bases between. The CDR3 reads CASSTGPYNEQFF. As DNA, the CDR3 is TGTGCCAGCAGTACGGGCCCCTACAATGAGCAGTTCTTC.

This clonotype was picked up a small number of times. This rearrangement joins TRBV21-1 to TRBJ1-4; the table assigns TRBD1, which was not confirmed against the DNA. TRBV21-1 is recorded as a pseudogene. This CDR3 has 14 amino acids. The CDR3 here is CASSKGRGGSKLFF. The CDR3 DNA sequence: TGTGCCAGCAGCAAGGGCAGGGGCGGTTCGAAACTGTTTTTT.

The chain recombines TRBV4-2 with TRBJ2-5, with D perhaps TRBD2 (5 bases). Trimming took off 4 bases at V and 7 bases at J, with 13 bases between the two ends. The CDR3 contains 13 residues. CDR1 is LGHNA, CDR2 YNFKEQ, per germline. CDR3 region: CASSPTSGGTQYF. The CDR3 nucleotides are TGTGCCAGCAGCCCCACCTCAGGAGGGACCCAGTACTTC.

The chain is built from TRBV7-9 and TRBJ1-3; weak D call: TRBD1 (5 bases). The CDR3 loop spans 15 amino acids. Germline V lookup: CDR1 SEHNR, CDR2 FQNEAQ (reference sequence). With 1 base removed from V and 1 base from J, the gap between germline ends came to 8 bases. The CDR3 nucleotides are TGTGCCAGCAGCTTAGTCCGGGGGTCTGGAAACACCATATATTTT. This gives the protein CASSLVRGSGNTIYF.

The CDR3 here is CASSTTSNGFNEQFF. The CDR3 DNA reads TGTGCCAGCAGCACAACTTCCAATGGCTTCAATGAGCAGTTCTTC. The rearrangement links TRBV6-4 to TRBJ2-1; no clear D gene. Germline loops: CDR1 MRHNA, CDR2 SNTAGT. Trimming took 6 bases from V and 6 from J, leaving 18 bases between them. The CDR3 spans 15 residues.

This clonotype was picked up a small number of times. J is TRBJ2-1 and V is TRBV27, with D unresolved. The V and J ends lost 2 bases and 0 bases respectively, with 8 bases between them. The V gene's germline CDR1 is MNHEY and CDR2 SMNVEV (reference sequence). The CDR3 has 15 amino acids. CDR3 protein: CASSLGPISYNEQFF. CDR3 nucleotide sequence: TGTGCCAGCAGTTTAGGTCCTATCTCCTACAATGAGCAGTTCTTC.

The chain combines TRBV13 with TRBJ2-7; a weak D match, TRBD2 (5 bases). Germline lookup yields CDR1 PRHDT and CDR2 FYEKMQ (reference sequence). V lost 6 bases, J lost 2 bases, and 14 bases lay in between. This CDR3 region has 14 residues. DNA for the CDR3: TGTGCCAGCAGTCAGGAGGCCGAACCCTACGAGCAGTACTTC. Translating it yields CASSQEAEPYEQYF. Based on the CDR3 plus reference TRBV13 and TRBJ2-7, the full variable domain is AAGVIQSPRHLIKEKRETATLKCYPIPRHDTVYWYQQGPGQDPQFLISFYEKMQSDKGSIPDRFSAQQFSDYHSELNMSSLELGDSALYFCASSQEAEPYEQYFGPGTRLTVT.

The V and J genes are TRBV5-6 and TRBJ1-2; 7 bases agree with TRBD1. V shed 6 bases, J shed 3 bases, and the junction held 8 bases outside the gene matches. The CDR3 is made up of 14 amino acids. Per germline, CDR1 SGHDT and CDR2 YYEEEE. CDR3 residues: CASNPDRFDYGYTF. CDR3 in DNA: TGTGCCAGCAACCCGGACAGGTTTGACTATGGCTACACCTTC.

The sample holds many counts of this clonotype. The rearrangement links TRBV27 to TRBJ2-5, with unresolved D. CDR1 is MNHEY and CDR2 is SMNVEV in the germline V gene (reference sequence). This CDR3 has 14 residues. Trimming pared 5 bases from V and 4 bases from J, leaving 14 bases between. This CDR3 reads CASSPIDTAETQYF. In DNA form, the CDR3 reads TGTGCCAGCAGTCCAATTGACACCGCAGAGACCCAGTACTTC.

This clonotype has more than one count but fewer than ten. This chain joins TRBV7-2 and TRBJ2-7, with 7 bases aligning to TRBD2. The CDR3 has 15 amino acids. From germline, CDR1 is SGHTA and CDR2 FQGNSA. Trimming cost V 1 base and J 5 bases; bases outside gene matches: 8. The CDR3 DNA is TGTGCCAGCAGCTTAGTCACTAGCGCCGGTCACGAGCAGTACTTC. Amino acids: CASSLVTSAGHEQYF. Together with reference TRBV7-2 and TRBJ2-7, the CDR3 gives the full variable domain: GAGVSQSPSNKVTEKGKDVELRCDPISGHTALYWYRQSLGQGLEFLIYFQGNSAPDKSGLPSDRFSAERTGGSVSTLTIQRTQQEDSAVYLCASSLVTSAGHEQYFGPGTRLTVT.

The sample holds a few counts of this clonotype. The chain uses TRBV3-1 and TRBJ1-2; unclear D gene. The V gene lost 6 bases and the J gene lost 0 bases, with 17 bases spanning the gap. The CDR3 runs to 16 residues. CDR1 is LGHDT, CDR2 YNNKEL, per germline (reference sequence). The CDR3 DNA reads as TGTGCCAGCAGGGGTGGAAAAAGGGAAACTAACTATGGCTACACCTTC. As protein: CASRGGKRETNYGYTF.